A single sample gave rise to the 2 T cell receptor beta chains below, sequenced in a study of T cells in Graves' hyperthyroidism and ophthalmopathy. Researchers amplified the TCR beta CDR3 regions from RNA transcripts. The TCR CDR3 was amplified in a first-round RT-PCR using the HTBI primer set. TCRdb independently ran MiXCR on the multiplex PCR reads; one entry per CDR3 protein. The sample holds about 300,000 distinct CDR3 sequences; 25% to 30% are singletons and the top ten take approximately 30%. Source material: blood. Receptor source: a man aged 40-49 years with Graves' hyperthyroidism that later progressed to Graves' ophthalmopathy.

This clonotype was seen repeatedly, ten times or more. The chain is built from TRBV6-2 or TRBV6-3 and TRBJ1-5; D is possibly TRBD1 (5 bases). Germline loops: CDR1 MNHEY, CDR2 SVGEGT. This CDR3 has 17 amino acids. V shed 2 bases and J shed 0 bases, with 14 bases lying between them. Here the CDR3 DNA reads TGTGCCAGCAGTTACCCGATCGAGGGGCATAGCAATCAGCCCCAGCATTTT. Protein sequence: CASSYPIEGHSNQPQHF.

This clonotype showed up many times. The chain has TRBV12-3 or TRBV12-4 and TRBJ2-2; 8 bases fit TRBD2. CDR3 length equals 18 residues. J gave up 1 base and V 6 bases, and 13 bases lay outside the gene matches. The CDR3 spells CASSRNPGLGVNTGELFF. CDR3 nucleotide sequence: TGTGCCAGCAGCCGAAACCCGGGACTAGGAGTGAACACCGGGGAGCTGTTTTTT.